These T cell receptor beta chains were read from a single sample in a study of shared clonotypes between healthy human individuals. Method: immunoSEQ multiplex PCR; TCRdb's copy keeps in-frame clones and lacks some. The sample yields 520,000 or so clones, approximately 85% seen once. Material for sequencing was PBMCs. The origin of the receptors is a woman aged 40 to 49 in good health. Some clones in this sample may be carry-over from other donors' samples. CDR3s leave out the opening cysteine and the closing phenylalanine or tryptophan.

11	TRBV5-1	ASGLVGDETQY
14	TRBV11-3	ASSSGTSGRTDTQY
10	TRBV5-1	ASGRGNSPLH
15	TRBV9	ASSVAISPSSSYEQY
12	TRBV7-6	ASSLDDRGKGYT
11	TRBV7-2	ASNGQIQETQY
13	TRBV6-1	ASRILGTGWYEQY
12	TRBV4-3	ASSFRAGGYEQY
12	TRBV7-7	ASSLRLAGVPQF
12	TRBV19	ASSNRQGVETQY
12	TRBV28	ASRDRVTSYEQY
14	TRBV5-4	ASSQALAGLPYEQY
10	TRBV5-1	ASSLVGETQY
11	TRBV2	ASSGRTGDSQY
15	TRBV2	ASSAWDRGGWSTEAF
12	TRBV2	ASSVGAWNTEAF
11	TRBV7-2	ASSRDRGAEAF
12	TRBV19	ASSIVHRDYEQY
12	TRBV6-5	ASSYQSGRETQY
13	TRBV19	ASSGLAGSYNEQF
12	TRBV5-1	ASSLGTGRETQY
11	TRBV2	ASEGTGISPLH
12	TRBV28	ASVRQGGHQPQH
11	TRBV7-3	ASGLGGTGELF
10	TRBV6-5	ASSTGGTEAF
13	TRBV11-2	ASSPGTASYNEQF
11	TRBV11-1	ASSYTGTETQY
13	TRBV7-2	ASSLDGGLGYEQY
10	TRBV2	ASRVESYEQY
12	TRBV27	ASRPGLGGETQY
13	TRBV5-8	ASSPLPRRNYGYT
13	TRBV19	ASSNGTGGRETQY
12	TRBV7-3	ASSVNRGLNEQF
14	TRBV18	ASSPMRDRGPETQY
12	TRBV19	ASSTPGLAAEQY
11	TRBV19	ASRRTVNTEAF
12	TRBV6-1	ASTESGRAYEQY
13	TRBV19	ASTSTSGRAGIQY
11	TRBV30	AWSISRHETQY
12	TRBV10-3	AISPGTSYNEQF
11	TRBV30	AWRLGGTDTQY
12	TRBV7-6	ASSPLGGKETQY